This TCR beta chain appears in the sequencing data of a study of shared clonotypes between healthy human individuals. Study-wide points: There were few donors, and this limited the genetic and exposure-history diversity represented.

The germline V gene has CDR1 SNHLY and CDR2 FYNNEI. The CDR3 has 16 amino acids. The V segment lost 6 bases and the J segment 12 bases; nucleotides outside the gene matches: 11. As to this clone: Its target is unknown.

The assay was run at deep level. Using immunoSEQ multiplex PCR, the repertoire was profiled, and TCRdb retains in-frame clones only, with some absent. Of about 2.4 million clones detected, 85% to 95% appear once; the ten largest clones hold 0.11% to 0.15%. This receptor was obtained from a man between 18 and 29 years old in good health. Input material: naive CD4+ T cells sorted from blood. Subset meaning: CD45RA+ positively selected. The chain couples TRBV2 to TRBJ2-1; 16 bases agree with TRBD2. CDR3 sequence reads: CASRYGGTSGRATQFF. The CDR3 bases are TGTGCCAGCAGGTACGGCGGGACTAGCGGGAGGGCCACGCAGTTCTTC.